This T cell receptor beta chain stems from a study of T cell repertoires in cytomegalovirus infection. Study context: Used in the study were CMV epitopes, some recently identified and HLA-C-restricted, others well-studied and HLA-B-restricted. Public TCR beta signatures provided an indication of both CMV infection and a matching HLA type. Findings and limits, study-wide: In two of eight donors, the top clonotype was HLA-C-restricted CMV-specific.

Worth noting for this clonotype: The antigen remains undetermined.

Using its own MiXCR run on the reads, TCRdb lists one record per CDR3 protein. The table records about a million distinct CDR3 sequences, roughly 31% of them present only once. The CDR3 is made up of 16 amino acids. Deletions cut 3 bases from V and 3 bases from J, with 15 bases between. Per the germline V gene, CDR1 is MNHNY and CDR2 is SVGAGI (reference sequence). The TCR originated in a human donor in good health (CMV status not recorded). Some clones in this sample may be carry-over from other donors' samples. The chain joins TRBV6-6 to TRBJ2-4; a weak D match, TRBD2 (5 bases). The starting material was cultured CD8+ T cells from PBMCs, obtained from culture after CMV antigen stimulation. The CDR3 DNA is TGTGCCAGCAGTTATGGACGGGGAGAGGTCAAAAACATTCAGTACTTC. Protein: CASSYGRGEVKNIQYF.